A single sample gave rise to the 8 T cell receptor beta chains below, sequenced in a study of blood T cell repertoires in COVID-19. Only in-frame clones appear in the TCRdb table, and some are missing; sequencing was by immunoSEQ multiplex PCR. The sample consists of 350,000 to 400,000 clones, 80% to 95% of them appearing once. The sequencing input was PBMCs or T cells enriched from blood (not recorded which). These receptors came from a woman in her forties who had been exposed to COVID-19.

This chain connects TRBV2 to TRBJ1-4; D uncertain. This CDR3 spans 14 amino acids. Germline V gene sequence: CDR1 SNHLY, CDR2 FYNNEI. The germline V and J ends were trimmed by 8 bases and 4 bases, with 14 bases remaining between them. In DNA form, the CDR3 reads TGTGCCAGCGGAAAGGCTAGGCTTAATGAAAAACTGTTTTTT. This codes for CASGKARLNEKLFF.

This sequence joins TRBV14 and TRBJ1-1; D is unresolved. The CDR3 has 13 residues. V was pared by 5 bases and J by 1 base, with 8 bases between. CDR1 is SGHDN and CDR2 is FVKESK in the germline V gene. The CDR3 loop is CASSITKNTEAFF. CDR3 bases: TGTGCCAGCAGCATCACTAAGAACACTGAAGCTTTCTTT.

The chain has TRBV5-1 and TRBJ1-6; D is possibly TRBD1 (5 bases). There are 16 residues in the CDR3. Germline V gene lookup returns CDR1 SGHRS and CDR2 YFSETQ. V lost 4 bases and J lost 6, with 17 bases in between. This CDR3 reads CASSAPAGDLNSPLHF. Here the CDR3 DNA reads TGCGCCAGCAGCGCCCCAGCGGGGGATCTTAATTCACCCCTCCACTTT.

The chain recombines TRBV6-5 with TRBJ2-5; TRBD2 matches 12 bases. Germline CDR1 and CDR2: MNHEY and SVGAGI. V dropped 2 bases and J dropped 4; count of bases not matched to a gene: 5. The length of the CDR3 is 16 residues. CDR3 residues: CASSYSRTSGIETQYF. In nucleotides, the CDR3 is TGTGCCAGCAGTTACAGCCGGACTAGCGGGATAGAGACCCAGTACTTC.

This chain links TRBV6-5 with TRBJ2-1; 7 bases are shared with TRBD2. The CDR3 totals 14 residues. Per germline, CDR1 MNHEY and CDR2 SVGAGI. V lost 4 bases, J lost 6 bases, and 6 bases stayed unmatched. CDR3 protein: CASSSLRGVNEQFF. CDR3 sequence (DNA): TGTGCCAGCAGTTCCCTTCGGGGGGTCAATGAGCAGTTCTTC.

This clone has a single count. This sequence joins TRBV15 and TRBJ1-5; D perhaps matches TRBD1 (6 bases). Germline CDR1 reads LNHNV; CDR2 reads YYDKDF (reference sequence). This CDR3 comprises 16 residues. Trimming took 5 bases from V and 4 from J, leaving 18 bases between them. DNA for the CDR3: TGTGCCACCAGCCCAAAGGGGACACTCTTAAATCAGCCCCAGCATTTT. Its protein product is CATSPKGTLLNQPQHF.

V gene TRBV2 combines with J gene TRBJ1-6, with 7 bases identical to TRBD1. This CDR3 is built from 15 residues. With V trimmed by 0 bases and J by 9 bases, 5 bases remained unmatched. CDR1 and CDR2 from the germline V gene are SNHLY and FYNNEI. Written as DNA, the CDR3 is TGTGCCAGCAGTGAAGCGGGACAGCTGAGTTCACCCCTCCACTTT. Protein sequence: CASSEAGQLSSPLHF.

This chain uses TRBV7-2 with TRBJ1-4, with D possibly TRBD1 on 6 matching bases. Trimming pared 5 bases from V and 8 bases from J, leaving 12 bases between. This CDR3 contains 13 residues. Germline V gene lookup returns CDR1 SGHTA and CDR2 FQGNSA. CDR3 sequence reads: CASSRGLWEKLFF. CDR3 bases: TGTGCCAGCAGCAGGGGGTTGTGGGAAAAACTGTTTTTT.